This T cell receptor (beta chain) came from a study of blood T cell repertoires in COVID-19. For the study at large: The origin of the acute and convalescent COVID-19 samples was the United States, Italy and Spain. T cells, B-cell-depleted T cells, or PBMCs provided the cDNA or gDNA that served as material.

J lost 4 bases, V lost 5 bases, and 8 bases had no gene match. Germline CDR1 reads SGHTA; CDR2 reads FQGNSA. The CDR3 contains 15 residues. Per the original data handling: Nucleated cell number was recorded as an estimate derived from reference gene primer amplification. Clones were read by immunoSEQ multiplex PCR, and TCRdb kept only the in-frame ones, dropping some. The DNA gave D and trimming, while V, J and clone size come from that table. This sample has 150,000 to 200,000 clones; more than 75% occur once, and the top ten carry 3% to 4.5%. This sequence was found in a man younger than 35 with active or convalescent COVID-19. Sequencing was performed on peripheral blood. V and J are TRBV7-2 and TRBJ2-5, with 9 bases lining up with TRBD2. In nucleotides, the CDR3 is TGTGCCAGCAGCGAGGGGGCGGGAGGGGCAGAGACCCAGTACTTC. Its protein is CASSEGAGGAETQYF.